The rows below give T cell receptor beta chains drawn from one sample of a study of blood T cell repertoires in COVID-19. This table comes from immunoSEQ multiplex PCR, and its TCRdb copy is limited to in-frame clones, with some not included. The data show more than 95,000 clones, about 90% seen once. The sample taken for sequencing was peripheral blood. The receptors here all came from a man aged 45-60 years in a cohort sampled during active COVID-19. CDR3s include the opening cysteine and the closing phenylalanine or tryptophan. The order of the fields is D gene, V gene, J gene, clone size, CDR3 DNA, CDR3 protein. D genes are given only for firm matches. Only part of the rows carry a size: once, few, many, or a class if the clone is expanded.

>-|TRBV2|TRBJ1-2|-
TGTGCCAGCAGTACACGACAAGGGGCTGGCTACACCTTC
CASSTRQGAGYTF
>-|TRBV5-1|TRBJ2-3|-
TGCGCCAGCAGCCAGGAGGGAGACTCGACCACAGATACGCAGTATTTT
CASSQEGDSTTDTQYF
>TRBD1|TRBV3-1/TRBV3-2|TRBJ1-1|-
TGTGCCAGCAGCCAGGAGACAGGGATGAACACTGAAGCTTTCTTT
CASSQETGMNTEAFF
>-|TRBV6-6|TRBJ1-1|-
TGTGCCAGCAGATATGCCAGGGACACTGAAGCTTTCTTT
CASRYARDTEAFF
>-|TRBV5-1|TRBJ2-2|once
TGCGCCAGCAGCTTTCAGGCCGGGGAGCTGTTTTTT
CASSFQAGELFF
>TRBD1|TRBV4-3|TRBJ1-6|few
TGCGCCAGCAGCCAAGGGACAGGGAATAATTCACCCCTCCACTTT
CASSQGTGNNSPLHF
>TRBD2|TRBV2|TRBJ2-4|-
TGTGCCAGCAGTCAGACTAGCGGGGACAAAAACATTCAGTACTTC
CASSQTSGDKNIQYF
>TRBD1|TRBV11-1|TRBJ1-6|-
TGTGCCAGCAGCTTGGGACAGGTTGATAATTCACCCCTCCACTTT
CASSLGQVDNSPLHF
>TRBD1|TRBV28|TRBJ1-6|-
TGTGCCAGCAGTGACCGGGACAGGGACGATTCACCCCTCCACTTT
CASSDRDRDDSPLHF
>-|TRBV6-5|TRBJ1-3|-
TGTGCCAGCAGTTACCAGGCGTCGCGTGGAAACACCATATATTTT
CASSYQASRGNTIYF
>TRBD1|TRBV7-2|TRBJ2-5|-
TGTGCCAGCCAATACACAGGGGGATTAGAGACCCAGTACTTC
CASQYTGGLETQYF
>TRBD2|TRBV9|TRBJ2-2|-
TGTGCCAGCAGCGTACACAGCGGGAGAACCGGGGAGCTGTTTTTT
CASSVHSGRTGELFF
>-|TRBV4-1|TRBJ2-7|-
TGCGCCAGCAGCCAAGATATGAGGATCTACGAGCAGTACTTC
CASSQDMRIYEQYF
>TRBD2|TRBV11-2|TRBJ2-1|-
TGTGCCAGCAGCGGACTAGCGGGGGGAAACAATGAGCAGTTCTTC
CASSGLAGGNNEQFF
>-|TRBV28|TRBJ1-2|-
TGTGCCAGCAGTTTCCCTGGGCAGACCTATGGCTACACCTTC
CASSFPGQTYGYTF
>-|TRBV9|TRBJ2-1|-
TGTGCCAGCAGTCAGACCGGCGGACGGGGACAGTTCTTC
CASSQTGGRGQFF
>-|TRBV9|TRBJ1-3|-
TGTGCCAGCAGCGTAGACCAGGGAAACACCATATATTTT
CASSVDQGNTIYF
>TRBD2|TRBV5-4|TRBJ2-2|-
TGTGCAACAGCGGGTGCTAGCGGCGGGGAGCTGTTTTTT
CATAGASGGELFF
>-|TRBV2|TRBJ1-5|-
TGTGCCAGCAGTGTGATGCGGGGCAATCAGCCCCAGCATTTT
CASSVMRGNQPQHF
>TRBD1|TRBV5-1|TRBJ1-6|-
TGCGCCAGCAGCGTTCAAACAGGGGGCAATTCACCCCTCCACTTT
CASSVQTGGNSPLHF
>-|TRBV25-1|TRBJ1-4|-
TGTGCCAGCAGTGGGTCGTGGAGTGACGATGAAAAACTGTTTTTT
CASSGSWSDDEKLFF
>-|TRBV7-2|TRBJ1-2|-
TGTGCCAGCAGCTTAGATCCCGCGGGGGGCTACACCTTC
CASSLDPAGGYTF
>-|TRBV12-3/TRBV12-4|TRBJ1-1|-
TGTGCCAGCAGTTTTGGCATCCGAACTGAAGCTTTCTTT
CASSFGIRTEAFF
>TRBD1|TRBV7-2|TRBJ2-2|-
TGTGCCAGCACCGCCTCCGGGACAGTATACACCGGGGAGCTGTTTTTT
CASTASGTVYTGELFF
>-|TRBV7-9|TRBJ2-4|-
TGTGCCAGCAGCTTAGGGACATCTTTAGCCAAAAACATTCAGTACTTC
CASSLGTSLAKNIQYF
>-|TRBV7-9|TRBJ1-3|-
TGTGCCAGCGGCCGACAGGCCTCTGGAAACACCATATATTTT
CASGRQASGNTIYF
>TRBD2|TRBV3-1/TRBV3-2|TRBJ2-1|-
TGTGCCAGCAGCCAAGATAGACTAGCGGGACGGAATGAGCAGTTCTTC
CASSQDRLAGRNEQFF
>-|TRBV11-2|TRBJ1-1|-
TGTGCCAGCAGCTTAGTGGCAGGCTCGAACACTGAAGCTTTCTTT
CASSLVAGSNTEAFF
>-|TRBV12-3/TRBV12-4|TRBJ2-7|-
TGTGCCAGCAGTTTGGGGGGCTCCTACGAGCAGTACTTC
CASSLGGSYEQYF
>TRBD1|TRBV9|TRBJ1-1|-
TGTGCCAGCAGCGCCCGACAGGGGATGAACACTGAAGCTTTCTTT
CASSARQGMNTEAFF
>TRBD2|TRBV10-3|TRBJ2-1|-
TGTGCCATCAGTGAGTCGGGGGGGGATGAGCAGTTCTTC
CAISESGGDEQFF
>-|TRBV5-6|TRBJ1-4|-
TGTGCCAGCAGCGAAGACAGCCACAATGAAAAACTGTTTTTT
CASSEDSHNEKLFF
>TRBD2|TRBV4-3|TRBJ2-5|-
TGCGCCAGCAGCCGGGGACTAGCGGGGGGGCCGGGCCAAGAGACCCAGTACTTC
CASSRGLAGGPGQETQYF
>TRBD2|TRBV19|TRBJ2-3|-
TGTGCCAGTATGCGGGGGGAAAGCACAGATACGCAGTATTTT
CASMRGESTDTQYF
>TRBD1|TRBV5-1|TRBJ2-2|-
TGCGCCAGCAGCTACAGGACAGGGAGATCCGGGGAGCTGTTTTTT
CASSYRTGRSGELFF
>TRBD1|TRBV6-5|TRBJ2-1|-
TGTGCCAGCAGCCCCGGACAGGGCATCGAGCAGTTCTTC
CASSPGQGIEQFF
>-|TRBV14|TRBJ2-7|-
TGTGCCAGCAGCCAATGGCAGAACCCCTACGAGCAGTACTTC
CASSQWQNPYEQYF
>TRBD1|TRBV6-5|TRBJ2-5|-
TGTGCCAGCAGTAGGGACAGTCCGGAGACCCAGTACTTC
CASSRDSPETQYF
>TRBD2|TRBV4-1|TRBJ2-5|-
TGCGCCAGCAGCCAAGTGGGACTAGTGGGGCAAGAGACCCAGTACTTC
CASSQVGLVGQETQYF
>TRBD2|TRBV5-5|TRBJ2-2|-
TGTGCCAGCAGCACGGGACTAGCTGGCGGGGAGCTGTTTTTT
CASSTGLAGGELFF
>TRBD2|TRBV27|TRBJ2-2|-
TGTGCCAGCAGTTTATTCGGCGGGGGGACTCTAAACACCGGGGAGCTGTTTTTT
CASSLFGGGTLNTGELFF
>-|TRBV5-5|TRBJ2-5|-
TGTGCCAGCAGCTCAACCCGGGGCCAAGAGACCCAGTACTTC
CASSSTRGQETQYF
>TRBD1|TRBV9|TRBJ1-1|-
TGTGCCAGCAGCGCCCGACAGGGTTCCACTGAAGCTTTCTTT
CASSARQGSTEAFF
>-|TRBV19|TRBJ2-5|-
TGTGCCAGCAGGGGCGTCGGCAGCCAACAAGAGACCCAGTACTTC
CASRGVGSQQETQYF
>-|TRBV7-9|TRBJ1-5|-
TGTGCCAGCAGCTCACAGGGCAGCAATCAGCCCCAGCATTTT
CASSSQGSNQPQHF
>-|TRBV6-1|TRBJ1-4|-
TGTGCCAGCAGTGATAGGTTGCAGCGTGCAACTAATGAAAAACTGTTTTTT
CASSDRLQRATNEKLFF
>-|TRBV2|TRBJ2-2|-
TGTGCCAGCAGAGGAGGGGACACCGGGGAGCTGTTTTTT
CASRGGDTGELFF
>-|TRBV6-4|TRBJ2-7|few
TGTGCCACCATCCTGCGGGCGGATAACCCCTACGAGCAGTACTTC
CATILRADNPYEQYF
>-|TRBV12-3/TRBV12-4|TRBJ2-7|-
TGTGCCAGCAGTCTCCGGTGGGAGCAGTACTTC
CASSLRWEQYF
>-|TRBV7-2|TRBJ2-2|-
TGTGCCAGCAGCATCAGGGATCCCGGGGAGCTGTTTTTT
CASSIRDPGELFF
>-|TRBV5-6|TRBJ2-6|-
TGTGCCAGCAGCTTGTTCGGTACCCAAAGCTCTGGGGCCAACGTCCTGACTTTC
CASSLFGTQSSGANVLTF
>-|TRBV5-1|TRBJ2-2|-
TGCGCCAGCAGCCCGTCGGTCTCGAACACCGGGGAGCTGTTTTTT
CASSPSVSNTGELFF
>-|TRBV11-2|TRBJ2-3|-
TGTGCCAGCAGCTTAGGGGATTTTTGGGGACAAACTAGCACAGATACGCAGTATTTT
CASSLGDFWGQTSTDTQYF
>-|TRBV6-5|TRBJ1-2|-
TGTGCCAGCAGCCCGGACTTCTCGGTCACCTATGGCTACACCTTC
CASSPDFSVTYGYTF
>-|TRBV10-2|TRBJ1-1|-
TGCGCCAGCAGTGCCAGGAACGACGAAGCTTTCTTT
CASSARNDEAFF
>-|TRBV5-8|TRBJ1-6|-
TGTGCCAGCACCCCTCCGTCCCCCTCACCCCTCCACTTT
CASTPPSPSPLHF
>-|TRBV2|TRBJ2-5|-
TGTGCCAGCAGGGGGGACGGAGGGTGGCAAGAGACCCAGTACTTC
CASRGDGGWQETQYF
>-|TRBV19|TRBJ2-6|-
TGTGCCACTCGGACGGGAATAAGCTCTGGGGCCAACGTCCTGACTTTC
CATRTGISSGANVLTF
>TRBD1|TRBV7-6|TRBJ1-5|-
TGTGCCAGCAGCCCCCGACAGGGCCTATATAGCAATCAGCCCCAGCATTTT
CASSPRQGLYSNQPQHF